Listed here are 25 T cell receptor beta chains from one sample, sequenced in a study of T-cell reconstitution after alpha-beta-depleted transplantation in children. Unique molecular identifiers were built into the TCRbeta library. TCRdb called the PCR reads again in MiXCR, with one record for every CDR3 protein. The table lists some 200,000 distinct CDR3 sequences, roughly 8.3% of them singletons, with less than 40% in the top ten. This material consisted of PBMCs, mostly from graft donor cells, taken 360 days after TCRalphabeta/CD19-depleted stem cell transplant. These receptors were collected from a male patient between 2 and 10 years old who had a stem cell transplant for acute myeloid leukemia, so the T cells may come from the graft donor.

This clonotype occurred a few times. V gene TRBV15 combines with J gene TRBJ2-1; 7 bases agree with TRBD2. Trimming cost V 0 bases and J 4 bases; bases outside gene matches: 3. This CDR3 comprises 15 residues. Germline values: CDR1 LNHNV, CDR2 YYDKDF (reference sequence). CDR3 in amino acids: CATSRDPAGYNEQFF. CDR3 sequence (DNA): TGTGCCACCAGCAGAGATCCAGCGGGATACAATGAGCAGTTCTTC.

Ten or more counts support this clonotype. The rearrangement joins TRBV20-1 to TRBJ2-1; 14 bases are shared with TRBD2. V trimming: 5 bases; J trimming: 3 bases; junction bases outside the gene matches: 9. The germline CDR1 and CDR2 sequences are DFQATT and SNEGSKA (reference sequence). This CDR3 has 17 amino acids. The CDR3: CSAAGTSGRRGYNEQFF. In nucleotides, the CDR3 is TGCAGTGCTGCTGGGACTAGCGGGAGAAGGGGCTACAATGAGCAGTTCTTC.

This clonotype was recorded at least ten times. This chain connects TRBV15 to TRBJ2-5, with a weak D call TRBD2 (5 bases). There are 15 residues in the CDR3. Per germline, CDR1 LNHNV and CDR2 YYDKDF (reference sequence). Trimming left V 0 bases short and J 2 bases short, with 10 bases between. The DNA for the CDR3 is TGTGCCACCAGCAGAGATTTGAGGGCACAAGAGACCCAGTACTTC. The encoded protein is CATSRDLRAQETQYF. The full variable domain, rest sourced from reference TRBV15 and TRBJ2-5, is DAMVIQNPRYQVTQFGKPVTLSCSQTLNHNVMYWYQQKSSQAPKLLFHYYDKDFNNEADTPDNFQSRRPNTSFCFLDIRSPGLGDTAMYLCATSRDLRAQETQYFGPGTRLLVL.

A few counts support this clonotype. V and J are TRBV12-3 or TRBV12-4 and TRBJ1-5, with 9 bases that match TRBD1. The CDR3 loop spans 14 amino acids. After removal of 7 bases from V and 5 bases from J, the junction contained 6 bases not matched to a gene. CDR3 protein: CASNDRGNHQPQHF. The DNA of the CDR3 is TGTGCCAGCAATGACAGGGGGAATCATCAGCCCCAGCATTTT.

The table lists this clonotype with many counts. J is TRBJ1-2 and V is TRBV20-1, with D possibly being TRBD1 (5 bases). This CDR3 has 12 residues. Germline lookup yields CDR1 DFQATT and CDR2 SNEGSKA (reference sequence). V lost 3 bases and J 5 bases, leaving 10 bases between the germline ends. The DNA for the CDR3 is TGCAGTGCTAGTTGGGGCCTTTATGGCTACACCTTC. It yields the protein CSASWGLYGYTF.

The chain has TRBV2 and TRBJ2-3, with D maybe TRBD2 (5 bases). Deletions cut 8 bases from V and 2 bases from J, with 11 bases between. The CDR3 runs to 13 residues. Germline values: CDR1 SNHLY, CDR2 FYNNEI. The chain's CDR3 is CASRRLPTDTQYF. CDR3 DNA: TGTGCCAGCCGGAGGCTACCCACAGATACGCAGTATTTT.

This clonotype was seen a few times. The chain links TRBV5-1 to TRBJ2-5, with TRBD2 matching over 12 bases. CDR3 length equals 15 residues. Unmatched junction bases numbered 5, after V lost 4 bases and J lost 4 bases. Germline-derived CDR1 and CDR2 are SGHRS and YFSETQ. CDR3 in DNA: TGCGCCAGCAGCCGACTAGCGGGAGATCCAGAGACCCAGTACTTC. This translates into CASSRLAGDPETQYF.

This clonotype turned up a few times. The CDR3 DNA reads as TGCAGTGCCTTCAGCCGGGACGGAACTTGGGGGGAGCTGTTTTTT. It translates to CSAFSRDGTWGELFF. V usage is TRBV20-1 and J usage is TRBJ2-2; D is perhaps TRBD1 or TRBD2 (5 bases each). V gave up 6 bases and J gave up 8 bases, with 22 bases separating them. Germline values: CDR1 DFQATT, CDR2 SNEGSKA (reference sequence). This CDR3 region has 15 residues.

The CDR3 DNA reads TGTGCCAGCAGCCCGACGAGAACTAATGAAAAACTGTTTTTT. Its protein product is CASSPTRTNEKLFF. The V call is TRBV3-1, the J call TRBJ1-4; no firm D call. Germline-derived CDR1 and CDR2 are LGHDT and YNNKEL (reference sequence). Trimming took off 4 bases at V and 1 base at J, with 7 bases between the two ends. The CDR3 is made up of 14 amino acids. The complete variable domain, with remaining parts taken from reference TRBV3-1 and TRBJ1-4, reads DTAVSQTPKYLVTQMGNDKSIKCEQNLGHDTMYWYKQDSKKFLKIMFSYNNKELIINETVPNRFSPKSPDKAHLNLHINSLELGDSAVYFCASSPTRTNEKLFFGSGTQLSVL.

This clonotype occurred a few times. J is TRBJ2-2 and V is TRBV20-1, with a weak D call TRBD2 (6 bases). The germline V gene has CDR1 DFQATT and CDR2 SNEGSKA (reference sequence). The CDR3 loop spans 13 amino acids. V was shortened by 0 bases and J by 6 bases, with 8 bases between the two germline ends. CDR3 nucleotide sequence: TGCAGTGCTAGAGAGCGGGGAGCCGGGGAGCTGTTTTTT. Its protein product is CSARERGAGELFF.

This clonotype was picked up many times. V is TRBV6-1 and J is TRBJ2-2; D remains unclear. CDR1 and CDR2 (germline): MNHNS, SASEGT. The ends were cut back, 7 bases at V and 0 bases at J, with 6 bases in the middle. The CDR3 runs to 13 residues. CDR3 sequence: CASNAPNTGELFF. For the CDR3, the DNA is TGTGCCAGCAATGCACCGAACACCGGGGAGCTGTTTTTT.

Many counts were recorded for this clonotype. This chain links TRBV15 with TRBJ1-3; no definite D call. The CDR3 has 16 residues. Germline V CDR1 and CDR2: LNHNV, YYDKDF (reference sequence). The V end lost 0 bases, the J end lost 2 bases, and 11 bases lay between the germline ends. Here the CDR3 reads CATSRDWAAAGNTIYF. CDR3 in DNA: TGTGCCACCAGCAGAGATTGGGCAGCTGCTGGAAACACCATATATTTT.

The rearrangement uses TRBV19 and TRBJ2-2, with a weak D call TRBD2 (5 bases). Germline V gene data show CDR1 as LNHDA and CDR2 as SQIVND (reference sequence). The germline V and J ends were trimmed by 4 bases and 2 bases, with 8 bases remaining between them. This CDR3 is built from 14 residues. The CDR3 DNA reads as TGTGCCAGTAGTACCGAGGGAAACACCGGGGAGCTGTTTTTT. Protein sequence: CASSTEGNTGELFF.

This clonotype was detected ten times or more. The V gene is TRBV5-1, the J gene TRBJ2-1, with D perhaps matching TRBD1 or TRBD2 (6 bases each). The CDR3 has 18 amino acids. Trimming left V 3 bases short and J 0 bases short, with 19 bases between. Germline V lookup: CDR1 SGHRS, CDR2 YFSETQ. CDR3 protein: CASSSRRGQSSSYNEQFF. The DNA for the CDR3 is TGCGCCAGCAGCTCGAGGCGGGGACAATCGAGCTCCTACAATGAGCAGTTCTTC.

The gene calls are TRBV7-2 and TRBJ2-5; D is unclear. Germline V CDR1 and CDR2: SGHTA, FQGNSA. The ends were cut back, 5 bases at V and 2 bases at J, with 15 bases in the middle. The CDR3 extends over 15 amino acids. The CDR3 reads CASSPSRPPQETQYF. CDR3 nucleotide sequence: TGTGCCAGCAGCCCGTCTCGTCCTCCTCAAGAGACCCAGTACTTC.

The rearrangement joins TRBV11-2 to TRBJ2-1; TRBD2 matches 11 bases. The CDR3 length is 20 residues. Looked up from germline, CDR1 is SGHAT and CDR2 is FQNNGV. V lost 0 bases to trimming and J lost 0 bases; unmatched junction nucleotides: 10. Written as DNA, the CDR3 is TGTGCCAGCAGCTTAGAGGTGATGGCTAGCGGGAGGCTCTCCTACAATGAGCAGTTCTTC. Its protein product is CASSLEVMASGRLSYNEQFF.

This clonotype was observed at least ten times. The V gene is TRBV12-3 or TRBV12-4, the J gene TRBJ2-1, with D unresolved. The V end lost 3 bases, the J end lost 4 bases, and 7 bases lay between the germline ends. The CDR3 has 13 amino acids. CDR3 nucleotide sequence: TGTGCCAGCAGTTTTCGCGGTTACAATGAGCAGTTCTTC. Encoded protein: CASSFRGYNEQFF.

This clonotype has more than one count but fewer than ten. V gene TRBV12-3 or TRBV12-4 combines with J gene TRBJ2-7, with 10 bases matching TRBD2. This CDR3 has 15 residues. Trimming removed 6 bases from V and 4 bases from J; junction bases left unmatched: 9. This CDR3 reads CASSPWTSGWYEQYF. CDR3 DNA sequence: TGTGCCAGCAGCCCTTGGACTAGCGGCTGGTACGAGCAGTACTTC.

As regards this clonotype: A read error may explain this, as a much larger clone is one base away. The J gene is TRBJ2-5, the V gene TRBV5-6; 7 positions agree with TRBD2. CDR3 length: 16 amino acids. Losses at the gene ends were 4 bases for V and 0 bases for J; bases not matched to a gene: 9. Germline V lookup: CDR1 SGHDT, CDR2 YYEEEE. The DNA of the CDR3 is TGTGCCAGCAGCCCCGGGCCTAGCGGACACCAAGAGACCCAGTACTTC. Translating it yields CASSPGPSGHQETQYF. Complete variable domain (other parts from reference TRBV5-6 and TRBJ2-5): DAGVTQSPTHLIKTRGQQVTLRCSPKSGHDTVSWYQQALGQGPQFIFQYYEEEERQRGNFPDRFSGHQFPNYSSELNVNALLLGDSALYLCASSPGPSGHQETQYFGPGTRLLVL.

This clonotype turned up a few times. V is TRBV5-1 and J is TRBJ1-1; no reliable D call. The CDR3 covers 13 residues. V lost 2 bases and J lost 10, with 15 bases in between. Germline CDR1 and CDR2: SGHRS and YFSETQ. The CDR3 nucleotides are TGCGCCAGCAGCTTCAATCTTCCCGAGGGAGCTTTCTTT. This translates into CASSFNLPEGAFF.

This clonotype was detected ten times or more. The gene calls are TRBV7-2 and TRBJ2-7, with D perhaps TRBD1 (6 bases). Germline CDR1 and CDR2: SGHTA and FQGNSA. This CDR3 has 14 residues. The V end was cut by 2 bases, the J end by 3 bases, with 11 bases between. This chain's CDR3 is CASSLIRGGYEQYF. The CDR3 DNA reads as TGTGCCAGCAGCTTAATCAGGGGTGGCTACGAGCAGTACTTC.

This clonotype was observed at least ten times. This chain connects TRBV20-1 to TRBJ1-4, with D unclear. CDR1 is DFQATT, CDR2 SNEGSKA, per germline (reference sequence). The CDR3 consists of 14 residues. The ends were cut back, 6 bases at V and 5 bases at J, with 16 bases in the middle. The CDR3 protein is CSATSGRLNEKLFF. The CDR3 DNA reads TGCAGTGCAACCTCGGGCAGGTTGAATGAAAAACTGTTTTTT.

This clonotype has more than one count but fewer than ten. The J gene is TRBJ2-6, the V gene TRBV12-3 or TRBV12-4, with D unclear. The CDR3 contains 15 residues. Trimming stripped 5 bases from V and 4 bases from J, with 12 bases between. CDR3 loop: CASSPHGRGANVLTF. The CDR3 DNA sequence: TGTGCCAGCAGTCCACACGGGCGAGGGGCCAACGTCCTGACTTTC.

This clonotype was seen repeatedly, ten times or more. The chain uses TRBV4-3 and TRBJ2-7; 7 bases align to TRBD1. Per germline, CDR1 LGHNA and CDR2 YSLEER. The CDR3 is made up of 16 amino acids. Losses at the gene ends were 8 bases for V and 6 bases for J; bases not matched to a gene: 19. The CDR3 here is CASAKWQGTAAGEQYF. CDR3 nucleotide sequence: TGCGCCAGCGCCAAGTGGCAAGGGACAGCAGCCGGCGAGCAGTACTTC.

This clonotype was counted many times. The CDR3 region has the DNA TGTGCCAGCAGTTTAAGACAGGCGAGAACAGAAGCTTTCTTT. It encodes CASSLRQARTEAFF. This sequence joins TRBV12-3 or TRBV12-4 and TRBJ1-1; maybe TRBD1 (6 bases). The CDR3 is 14 residues long. The V gene lost 2 bases and the J gene lost 8 bases, with 15 bases spanning the gap.